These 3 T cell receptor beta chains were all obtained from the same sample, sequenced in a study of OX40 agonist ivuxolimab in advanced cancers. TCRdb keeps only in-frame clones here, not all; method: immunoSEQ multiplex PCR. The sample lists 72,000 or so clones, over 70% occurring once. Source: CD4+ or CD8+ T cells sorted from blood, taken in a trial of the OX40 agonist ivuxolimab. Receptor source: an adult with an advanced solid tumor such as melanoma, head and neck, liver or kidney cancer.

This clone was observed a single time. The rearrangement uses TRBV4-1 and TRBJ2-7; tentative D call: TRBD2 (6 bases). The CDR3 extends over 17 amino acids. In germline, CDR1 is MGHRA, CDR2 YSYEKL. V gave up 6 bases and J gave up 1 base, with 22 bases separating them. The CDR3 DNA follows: TGCGCCAGCAGTTTCACTCCCGGGACTGTCGCATCCTACGAGCAGTACTTC. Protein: CASSFTPGTVASYEQYF.

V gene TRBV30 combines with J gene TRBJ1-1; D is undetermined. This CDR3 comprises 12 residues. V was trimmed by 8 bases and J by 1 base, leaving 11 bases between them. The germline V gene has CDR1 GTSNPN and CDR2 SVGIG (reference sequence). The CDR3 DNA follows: TGTGCCCTTTGGCGGGGGAACACTGAAGCTTTCTTT. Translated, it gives CALWRGNTEAFF.

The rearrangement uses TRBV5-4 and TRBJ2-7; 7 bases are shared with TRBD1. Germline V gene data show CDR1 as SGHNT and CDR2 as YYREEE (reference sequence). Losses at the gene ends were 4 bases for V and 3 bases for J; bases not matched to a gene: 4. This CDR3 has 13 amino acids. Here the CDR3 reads CASSRGQNYEQYF. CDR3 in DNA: TGTGCCAGCAGCCGGGGACAGAACTACGAGCAGTACTTC.